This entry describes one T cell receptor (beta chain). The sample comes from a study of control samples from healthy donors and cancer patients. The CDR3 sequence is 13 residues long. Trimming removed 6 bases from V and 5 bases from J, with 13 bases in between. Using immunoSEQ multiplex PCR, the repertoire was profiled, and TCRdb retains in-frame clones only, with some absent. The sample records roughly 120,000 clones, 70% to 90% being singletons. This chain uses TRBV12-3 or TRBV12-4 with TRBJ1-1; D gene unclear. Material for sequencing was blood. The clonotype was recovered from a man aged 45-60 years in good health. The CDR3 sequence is CASSPEGKTEAFF. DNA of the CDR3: TGTGCCAGCAGCCCCGAGGGAAAGACTGAAGCTTTCTTT.